This paragraph reports one T cell receptor beta chain. This sample was included in a study of early T cells in non-severe SARS-CoV-2 infection. TCRdb re-analysed the 5' RACE reads in MiXCR, keeping a single row per CDR3 protein. The profile covers 84,000 or so distinct CDR3 sequences, with 11% to 15% appearing a single time and 9.5% to 13% taken by the ten largest. Germline V lookup: CDR1 DFQATT, CDR2 SNEGSKA (reference sequence). With 1 base removed from V and 0 bases from J, the gap between germline ends came to 9 bases. The CDR3 covers 14 residues. The receptor was isolated from an adult who was a healthcare worker with PCR-confirmed SARS-CoV-2 infection or an uninfected control (not recorded which). The rearrangement links TRBV20-1 to TRBJ1-1; D perhaps matches TRBD1 (5 bases). Sequenced: whole blood. This CDR3 is CSARVPTVNTEAFF. The CDR3, as DNA: TGCAGTGCTAGAGTCCCGACAGTGAACACTGAAGCTTTCTTT.